This T cell receptor beta chain was profiled in a study of blood T cell repertoires in COVID-19. Here immunoSEQ multiplex PCR was the method, and the copy in TCRdb shows in-frame clones only, minus some. The sample lists about 200,000 clones, about 90% seen once, with over 0.95% in the top ten. The TCR was taken from a man under 40 who had recovered from COVID-19. The specimen sequenced was PBMCs or T cells enriched from blood (not recorded which).

CDR3 DNA sequence: TGTGCCAGCAGCTGGACAGGGTCCGGGGAGCTGTTTTTT. This sequence encodes CASSWTGSGELFF. The chain recombines TRBV5-6 with TRBJ2-2; TRBD1 aligns across 8 bases. There are 13 residues in the CDR3. J gave up 6 bases and V 3 bases, and 1 base lay outside the gene matches. Looked up from germline, CDR1 is SGHDT and CDR2 is YYEEEE.